This TCR beta chain was recovered during a study of blood T cell repertoires in COVID-19. Across the study: Acute and convalescent COVID-19 samples came from the United States, Italy and Spain. T cells, B-cell-depleted T cells, or PBMCs provided the cDNA or gDNA that served as material.

In assigning cohorts, the study relied on participant-reported clinical history. TCRdb's copy holds only in-frame clones and misses some; the assay was immunoSEQ multiplex PCR. Of a few hundred thousand clones in the sample, around 87% were seen once. The CDR3 length is 14 residues. Trimming cost V 2 bases and J 4 bases; bases outside gene matches: 4. Germline CDR1 reads LGHDT; CDR2 reads YNNKEL (reference sequence). This clonotype was obtained from a man aged 35 to 55 in a cohort exposed to, infected with or recovered from COVID-19 (not recorded which). The J gene is TRBJ1-2, the V gene TRBV3-1 (or the pseudogene TRBV3-2); TRBD1 matches at 7 bases. The sequenced sample consisted of PBMCs or T cells enriched from blood (not recorded which). The CDR3 DNA reads TGTGCCAGCAGCCAAACCCAGGGGGTCTATGGCTACACCTTC. It specifies CASSQTQGVYGYTF.